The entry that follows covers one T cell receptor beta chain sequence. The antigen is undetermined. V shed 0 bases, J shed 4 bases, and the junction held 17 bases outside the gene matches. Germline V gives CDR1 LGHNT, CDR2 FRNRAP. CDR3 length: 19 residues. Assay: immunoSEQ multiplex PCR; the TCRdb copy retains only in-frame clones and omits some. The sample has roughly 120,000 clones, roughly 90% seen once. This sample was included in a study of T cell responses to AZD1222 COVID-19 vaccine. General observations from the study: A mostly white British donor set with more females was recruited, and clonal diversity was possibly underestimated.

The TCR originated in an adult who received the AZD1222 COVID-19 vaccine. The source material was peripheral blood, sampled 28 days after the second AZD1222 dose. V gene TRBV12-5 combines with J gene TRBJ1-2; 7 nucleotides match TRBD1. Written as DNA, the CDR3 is TGTGCTAGTGGTTTGGTACGGCAGGGGGACCGCCATGCGGGCTATGGCTACACCTTC. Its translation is CASGLVRQGDRHAGYGYTF.